Listed here is a single T cell receptor beta chain. This clonotype was observed many times. There is no known antigen for this receptor. Within one base of it there is no much larger clone, and no base qualities were kept. The data derive from a study of CD8 T cells in ankylosing spondylitis (dated by TCRdb to between 2016 and 2019). The study in broad terms: The study set out to find disease-linked TCR variants by profiling T cell receptor beta repertoires in ankylosing spondylitis patients and healthy donors. The full study cohort comprised around 25 ankylosing spondylitis patients and over 95 healthy donors. Peripheral blood was sampled, and synovial fluid was also collected from ankylosing spondylitis patients. The paper's findings and limits, for the study overall: Blood from ankylosing spondylitis patients appeared to be characterized by a TCR beta motif made up of fewer than ten highly homologous amino acid variants. Some TCR beta motif variants had previously been reported in synovial fluid and blood of reactive arthritis patients, which suggested common disease-initiation mechanisms. According to the report, matched synovial fluid samples from ankylosing spondylitis patients were significantly enriched for the disease-linked clones. The disease-linked clones showed a CD8+ phenotype and occurred at relatively low frequencies in peripheral blood.

Sequencing took place on an Illumina HiSeq 2500. Quantitative 5'-RACE with molecular barcodes was used to prepare TCR beta libraries. The authors' analysis ran thus. Disease-linked TCR variants were identified with a new computational method built on a probabilistic model of VDJ rearrangement. Starting from the raw public reads, TCRdb applied fastp trimming at Q25, assembled clones with MiXCR and retained in-frame beta chains. Each entry is one CDR3 protein sequence, shown with its most common DNA and genes. The authors' filters were not applied to this entry. The sample contains about 39,000 distinct CDR3 sequences, just under 4% of them found a single time. The ten largest clones capture about 4% of the sample. Taken from cysteine to phenylalanine, the CDR3 has 16 residues. The CDR3 DNA has 48 bases and is translated from base 1. V lost 4 bases and J lost 0 bases; the stretch between them is 15 bases long. The germline V gene sets CDR1 to SGDLS and CDR2 to YYNGEE.

This TCR was recovered from a female donor with ankylosing spondylitis or in good health (not recorded which). Recombination linked TRBV9 to TRBJ2-3; the D gene cannot be resolved beyond TRBD1 or TRBD2, each matching 6 bases. Material for sequencing was blood, either unsorted or a sorted T cell fraction (not recorded which). The bases are TGTGCCAGCAGCCGGCTCGGGGGCCCTAGCACAGATACGCAGTATTTT. It codes for CASSRLGGPSTDTQYF.